These 28 T cell receptor beta chains share one sample of origin, sequenced in a study of cytomegalovirus exposure and HLA in healthy donors. With 60 Vbeta and 13 Jbeta primers, the PCR was carried out. TCRdb keeps only in-frame clones here, not all; method: immunoSEQ multiplex PCR. The sample carries over 90,000 clones, about four fifths recorded once. The specimen was PBMCs. Receptors originate from a man in his forties in good health and CMV-seropositive.

The chain links TRBV5-1 to TRBJ1-6, with D tentatively TRBD1 (6 bases). Germline CDR1 SGHRS, CDR2 YFSETQ. V lost 0 bases and J 4 bases, leaving 8 bases between the germline ends. This CDR3 is built from 15 residues. The CDR3 coding sequence is TGCGCCAGCAGCTTGGCAGGGGAATATAATTCACCCCTCCACTTT. Protein sequence: CASSLAGEYNSPLHF.

The chain couples TRBV11-2 to TRBJ1-1; 8 bases match TRBD1. V lost 2 bases, J lost 7 bases, and 9 bases stayed unmatched. Germline V gene data show CDR1 as SGHAT and CDR2 as FQNNGV. This CDR3 region has 15 residues. This CDR3 is CASSLPHRGGIEAFF. Here the CDR3 DNA reads TGTGCCAGCAGCTTACCCCACAGGGGGGGGATTGAAGCTTTCTTT.

The chain joins TRBV7-8 to TRBJ2-5; 7 positions match TRBD2. The DNA end favors TRBJ2-7, so the J call may be wrong. The CDR3 covers 14 residues. Germline values: CDR1 SGHVS, CDR2 FQNEAQ. The CDR3 sequence is CASSLTGTNYEQYF. DNA for the CDR3: TGTGCCAGCAGCTTAACCGGGACTAACTACGAGCAGTACTTC.

V gene TRBV7-9 combines with J gene TRBJ1-5, with D maybe TRBD1 (6 bases). This CDR3 is 15 amino acids long. V was shortened by 4 bases and J by 0 bases, with 10 bases between the two germline ends. Germline loops: CDR1 SEHNR, CDR2 FQNEAQ (reference sequence). The CDR3 nucleotides are TGTGCCAGCAGCTCAGACAGGTATAGCAATCAGCCCCAGCATTTT. It translates to CASSSDRYSNQPQHF.

The chain has TRBV9 and TRBJ2-7; D might be TRBD2 (6 bases). CDR3 size: 15 residues. CDR1 and CDR2 from the germline V gene are SGDLS and YYNGEE. Trimming shortened V by 3 bases and J by 2 bases, and 15 bases separated the two germline ends. The chain's CDR3 is CASSERVAETYEQYF. Here the CDR3 DNA reads TGTGCCAGCAGCGAAAGGGTAGCGGAAACCTACGAGCAGTACTTC.

The chain combines TRBV30 with TRBJ1-4; 9 bases line up with TRBD1. CDR1 is GTSNPN and CDR2 is SVGIG in the germline V gene (reference sequence). V was clipped by 1 base and J by 8 bases; unmatched bases: 2. The CDR3 is 13 amino acids. This CDR3 is CAWSGTGAEKLFF. CDR3 bases: TGTGCCTGGAGTGGGACAGGGGCCGAAAAACTGTTTTTT.

Only a few counts were recorded for this clone. J is TRBJ1-1 and V is TRBV19; TRBD1 agrees at 7 bases. Trimming cost V 6 bases and J 3 bases; bases outside gene matches: 10. Germline V gene data show CDR1 as LNHDA and CDR2 as SQIVND (reference sequence). CDR3 length: 15 residues. CDR3 DNA sequence: TGTGCCAGTAGGCCTATCAAGGGGGCAGACACTGAAGCTTTCTTT. Translating gives CASRPIKGADTEAFF.

V gene TRBV30 combines with J gene TRBJ2-7, with unresolved D. This CDR3 is 14 amino acids long. The V gene's germline CDR1 is GTSNPN and CDR2 SVGIG (reference sequence). The V and J ends lost 0 bases and 7 bases respectively, with 16 bases between them. The CDR3 DNA reads TGTGCCTGGAGTGTTCCGACGCGGTTCGGGGAGCAGTACTTC. Translating gives CAWSVPTRFGEQYF.

In its sample, this clone was seen a few times. This rearrangement joins TRBV5-5 to TRBJ2-5; 7 bases align to TRBD1. This CDR3 has 15 residues. Germline V CDR1 and CDR2: SGHKS, YYEKEE (reference sequence). With 1 base clipped from V and 11 bases from J, the junction kept 14 bases outside the gene matches. The CDR3 sequence is CASSLSDETGIGQYF. CDR3 DNA sequence: TGTGCCAGCAGCTTGTCTGACGAGACAGGGATCGGGCAGTACTTC.

This chain connects TRBV2 to TRBJ1-2, with D possibly TRBD1 on 5 matching bases. V shed 6 bases and J shed 5 bases, with 10 bases lying between them. The CDR3 has 12 residues. Per germline, CDR1 SNHLY and CDR2 FYNNEI. This chain's CDR3 is CASSGTFYGYTF. The CDR3 nucleotides are TGTGCCAGCAGCGGGACTTTTTATGGCTACACCTTC.

This clone was observed a few times. The genes are TRBV27 and TRBJ2-3; D is perhaps TRBD1 (5 bases). The CDR3 consists of 17 residues. Looked up from germline, CDR1 is MNHEY and CDR2 is SMNVEV (reference sequence). Trimming pared 5 bases from V and 2 bases from J, leaving 20 bases between. CDR3 protein: CASSPTGRGRPTDTQYF. The DNA of the CDR3 is TGTGCCAGCAGTCCGACTGGTAGGGGCAGACCCACAGATACGCAGTATTTT.

V and J are TRBV28 and TRBJ1-2; D ambiguous. This CDR3 is built from 11 residues. V was pared by 2 bases and J by 5 bases, with 3 bases between. The germline CDR1 and CDR2 sequences are MDHEN and SYDVKM. CDR3 sequence: CASSLEYGYTF. The CDR3 DNA reads as TGTGCCAGCAGTTTAGAGTATGGCTACACCTTC.

V is TRBV6-4 and J is TRBJ1-1; 9 nucleotides align to TRBD1. This CDR3 is 14 amino acids long. Trimming cost V 4 bases and J 11 bases; bases outside gene matches: 11. Germline values: CDR1 MRHNA, CDR2 SNTAGT. The CDR3 DNA reads TGTGCCAGCAGTGGCACCCCGGGACAGGGTACTGCTTTCTTT. Its protein is CASSGTPGQGTAFF.

A remark on this clone: The same CDR3 also results from other DNA sequences found in this sample. The rearrangement links TRBV5-4 to TRBJ2-7; TRBD1 matches 9 bases. The CDR3 runs 16 residues. The germline CDR1 and CDR2 sequences are SGHNT and YYREEE (reference sequence). V lost 0 bases to trimming and J lost 3 bases; unmatched junction nucleotides: 7. CDR3 residues: CASSLDLTGGDYEQYF. The CDR3 DNA reads as TGTGCCAGCAGCTTGGACCTGACAGGGGGGGACTACGAGCAGTACTTC.

The V call is TRBV27, the J call TRBJ1-1; 10 bases map to TRBD1. Germline V gene data show CDR1 as MNHEY and CDR2 as SMNVEV (reference sequence). With 5 bases clipped from V and 3 bases from J, the junction kept 6 bases outside the gene matches. The CDR3 spans 15 residues. The DNA of the CDR3 is TGTGCCAGCAGTGCAGACAGGGGGCACTACACTGAAGCTTTCTTT. Translation: CASSADRGHYTEAFF.

The chain combines TRBV5-6 with TRBJ1-2, with D hard to call. The CDR3 sequence is 14 residues long. In germline, CDR1 is SGHDT, CDR2 YYEEEE. Trimming shortened V by 2 bases and J by 1 base, and 9 bases separated the two germline ends. The CDR3 bases are TGTGCCAGCAGCTTTCCCAGAAATAACTATGGCTACACCTTC. Residues: CASSFPRNNYGYTF.

This clone was picked up a small number of times. V gene TRBV11-2 combines with J gene TRBJ2-7, with TRBD2 matching 14 bases. Germline V CDR1 and CDR2: SGHAT, FQNNGV. The CDR3 extends over 16 amino acids. V shed 5 bases, J shed 6 bases, and the junction held 9 bases outside the gene matches. The CDR3 sequence is CASSGGLAGGLLEQYF. CDR3 in DNA: TGTGCCAGCAGCGGAGGACTAGCGGGAGGACTCCTCGAGCAGTACTTC.

The rearrangement joins TRBV5-1 to TRBJ1-1, with D possibly being TRBD1 (6 bases). The V gene's germline CDR1 is SGHRS and CDR2 YFSETQ. This CDR3 is 13 amino acids long. Trimming shortened V by 2 bases and J by 8 bases, and 13 bases separated the two germline ends. CDR3 protein: CASSFGQSKEAFF. In DNA form, the CDR3 reads TGCGCCAGCAGCTTTGGACAGTCCAAAGAAGCTTTCTTT.

The rearrangement links TRBV5-4 to TRBJ1-1; D is undetermined. Trimming removed 4 bases at V and 7 bases at J, with 17 bases between. Per germline, CDR1 SGHNT and CDR2 YYREEE (reference sequence). This CDR3 spans 14 amino acids. DNA of the CDR3: TGTGCCAGCAGCACGGTGGAGGGTTGGAATGAAGCTTTCTTT. This codes for CASSTVEGWNEAFF.

Note on this clone: The sample has other DNA sequences that encode this CDR3 too. This rearrangement joins TRBV5-1 to TRBJ2-7; 8 bases agree with TRBD1. With 3 bases clipped from V and 3 bases from J, the junction kept 5 bases outside the gene matches. CDR1 SGHRS and CDR2 YFSETQ come from the germline V gene. The CDR3 loop spans 14 amino acids. CDR3 loop: CASSSGTGGYEQYF. In nucleotides, the CDR3 is TGCGCCAGCAGCTCAGGGACAGGCGGCTACGAGCAGTACTTC.

This clone was observed a handful of times. This chain connects TRBV11-2 to TRBJ2-3; TRBD2 matches at 9 bases. CDR1 and CDR2 from the germline V gene are SGHAT and FQNNGV. J gave up 0 bases and V 5 bases, and 6 bases lay outside the gene matches. The CDR3 totals 16 residues. For the CDR3, the DNA is TGTGCCAGCAGCGTATCTAGCGGGGCTAGCACAGATACGCAGTATTTT. Its protein product is CASSVSSGASTDTQYF. The full variable domain, completed using reference TRBV11-2 and TRBJ2-3, is EAGVAQSPRYKIIEKRQSVAFWCNPISGHATLYWYQQILGQGPKLLIQFQNNGVVDDSQLPKDRFSAERLKGVDSTLKIQPAKLEDSAVYLCASSVSSGASTDTQYFGPGTRLTVL.

The chain links TRBV5-5 to TRBJ2-7; 7 positions match TRBD1. Germline lookup yields CDR1 SGHKS and CDR2 YYEKEE (reference sequence). The trim removed 5 bases at V and 0 bases at J, leaving 11 bases unmatched. This CDR3 has 16 amino acids. This CDR3 reads CASSQQGLPTSYEQYF. Here the CDR3 DNA reads TGTGCCAGCAGTCAACAGGGGTTGCCCACCTCCTACGAGCAGTACTTC.

The CDR3 sequence: CASSLDRGTYEQYF. For the CDR3, the DNA is TGCGCCAGCAGCTTGGACAGGGGGACCTACGAGCAGTACTTC. The gene calls are TRBV5-1 and TRBJ2-7, with 8 bases fitting TRBD1. The CDR3 totals 14 residues. Germline CDR1 is SGHRS and CDR2 is YFSETQ. The V gene end was trimmed by 0 bases and the J gene end by 2 bases; junction bases not matched to a gene: 1.

The chain uses TRBV29-1 and TRBJ1-1, with D hard to call. Germline V gene data show CDR1 as SQVTM and CDR2 as ANQGSEA. Trimming pared 3 bases from V and 1 base from J, leaving 9 bases between. The CDR3 loop spans 13 amino acids. CDR3 amino acids: CSVERGRNTEAFF. The CDR3 coding sequence is TGCAGCGTTGAGCGCGGGAGGAACACTGAAGCTTTCTTT.

The rearrangement links TRBV7-8 to TRBJ2-7; unclear D gene. The CDR3 is 11 residues long. CDR1 is SGHVS, CDR2 FQNEAQ, per germline. V was clipped by 5 bases and J by 3 bases, with 5 bases between them. CDR3 region: CASSPYYEQYF. The CDR3 bases are TGTGCCAGCAGCCCCTACTACGAGCAGTACTTC.

The genes are TRBV2 and TRBJ2-3, with D unclear. CDR3 length: 10 residues. In germline, CDR1 is SNHLY, CDR2 FYNNEI. V lost 11 bases, J lost 2 bases, and 5 bases lay in between. The CDR3 spells CAGATDTQYF. CDR3 coding DNA: TGTGCCGGAGCCACAGATACGCAGTATTTT.

This chain links TRBV5-8 with TRBJ2-5; D gene uncertain. Germline assignment: CDR1 SGHTS and CDR2 YDEGEE. The CDR3 length is 12 residues. V was clipped by 2 bases and J by 6 bases, with 8 bases between them. Here the CDR3 DNA reads TGTGCCAGCAGCTTTTCGGAGAAGACCCAGTACTTC. Amino acids: CASSFSEKTQYF.

The rearrangement uses TRBV5-1 and TRBJ2-3; 7 bases match TRBD2. The CDR3 runs 16 residues. Germline values: CDR1 SGHRS, CDR2 YFSETQ. J lost 0 bases, V lost 4 bases, and 8 bases had no gene match. In DNA form, the CDR3 reads TGCGCCAGCAGCCGGGGGGACCGTGTAAGCACAGATACGCAGTATTTT. Translating gives CASSRGDRVSTDTQYF.